Shown below are 13 T cell receptor beta chains from a single sample sequenced in a study of early T cells in non-severe SARS-CoV-2 infection. From the 5' RACE reads, TCRdb called clonotypes with MiXCR, one entry per CDR3 protein. The data contain about 58,000 distinct CDR3 sequences, about an eighth of them singletons. The specimen sequenced was whole blood. These receptors were collected from an adult who was a healthcare worker with PCR-confirmed SARS-CoV-2 infection or an uninfected control (not recorded which).

V gene TRBV19 combines with J gene TRBJ1-3; D uncertain. Germline-derived CDR1 and CDR2 are LNHDA and SQIVND (reference sequence). This CDR3 is built from 13 residues. The V gene lost 6 bases and the J gene lost 9 bases, with 15 bases spanning the gap. CDR3 region: CASSSPAAVTIYF. The CDR3, as DNA: TGTGCCAGTAGCTCGCCGGCGGCGGTCACCATATATTTT.

The CDR3 nucleotides are TGTGCCAGCAGCCAATCCGCCGGGACCTACGAGCAGTACTTC. Amino acids: CASSQSAGTYEQYF. J is TRBJ2-7 and V is TRBV3-1, with D possibly TRBD2 on 5 matching bases. The length of the CDR3 is 14 residues. Trimming removed 2 bases at V and 2 bases at J, with 10 bases between. CDR1 and CDR2 (germline): LGHDT, YNNKEL (reference sequence).

The chain is built from TRBV7-9 and TRBJ1-6; no reliable D call. The CDR3 runs to 13 residues. Trimming removed 5 bases at V and 8 bases at J, with 10 bases between. Germline loops: CDR1 SEHNR, CDR2 FQNEAQ (reference sequence). The CDR3, as DNA: TGTGCCAGCAGCCGTGATAGGGATTCACCCCTCCACTTT. It specifies CASSRDRDSPLHF.

The J gene is TRBJ2-3, the V gene TRBV7-8, with D possibly matching TRBD2 (5 bases). From germline, CDR1 is SGHVS and CDR2 FQNEAQ. V dropped 4 bases and J dropped 3 bases, with 11 bases sitting between them. The CDR3 totals 14 residues. CDR3 loop: CASSWASRTDTQYF. The CDR3 DNA follows: TGTGCCAGCAGCTGGGCTAGCCGAACAGATACGCAGTATTTT. The variable domain in full, with the rest retrieved from reference TRBV7-8 and TRBJ2-3, is GAGVSQSPRYKVAKRGQDVALRCDPISGHVSLFWYQQALGQGPEFLTYFQNEAQLDKSGLPSDRFFAERPEGSVSTLKIQRTQQEDSAVYLCASSWASRTDTQYFGPGTRLTVL.

In this sample, this clonotype turned up a few times. The rearrangement uses TRBV9 and TRBJ1-2; TRBD1 might be the D (6 bases). V lost 3 bases and J 0 bases, leaving 9 bases between the germline ends. This CDR3 contains 14 residues. Germline assignment: CDR1 SGDLS and CDR2 YYNGEE. The CDR3 region is CASSGGASNYGYTF. The CDR3 DNA is TGTGCCAGCAGCGGGGGGGCATCTAACTATGGCTACACCTTC.

The sample holds a few counts of this clonotype. V is TRBV10-3 and J is TRBJ1-2, with D possibly TRBD1 on 5 matching bases. The CDR3 totals 12 residues. Trimming stripped 4 bases from V and 3 bases from J, with 6 bases between. Per the germline V gene, CDR1 is ENHRY and CDR2 is SYGVKD. The DNA of the CDR3 is TGTGCCATCAGTGTAGGGGACTATGGCTACACCTTC. This encodes CAISVGDYGYTF.

This clonotype turned up a few times. The V and J genes are TRBV14 and TRBJ2-5; no definite D call. The CDR3 contains 11 residues. Per germline, CDR1 SGHDN and CDR2 FVKESK. With 1 base removed from V and 7 bases from J, the gap between germline ends came to 4 bases. The CDR3 loop reads CASSQGPTQYF. The CDR3 DNA follows: TGTGCCAGCAGCCAAGGGCCGACCCAGTACTTC. Supplemented by reference TRBV14 and TRBJ2-5, the full variable domain reads EAGVTQFPSHSVIEKGQTVTLRCDPISGHDNLYWYRRVMGKEIKFLLHFVKESKQDESGMPNNRFLAERTGGTYSTLKVQPAELEDSGVYFCASSQGPTQYFGPGTRLLVL.

The table lists this clonotype with a few counts. The chain's CDR3 is CASSPPLTDTQYF. The CDR3 DNA sequence: TGTGCCAGCAGCCCCCCCCTAACAGATACGCAGTATTTT. V gene TRBV7-3 combines with J gene TRBJ2-3; D is unclear. V lost 5 bases, J lost 3 bases, and 9 bases lay in between. CDR3 size: 13 residues. Germline CDR1 reads SGHTA; CDR2 reads FQGTGA.

V and J are TRBV7-2 and TRBJ2-3; D is perhaps TRBD1 or TRBD2 (5 bases each). The CDR3 extends over 14 amino acids. V dropped 5 bases and J dropped 3 bases, with 12 bases sitting between them. The V gene's germline CDR1 is SGHTA and CDR2 FQGNSA. The CDR3 sequence: CASSTKWGTDTQYF. The CDR3 DNA follows: TGTGCCAGCAGCACCAAATGGGGGACAGATACGCAGTATTTT.

In its sample, this clonotype is medium-sized. The chain combines TRBV7-6 with TRBJ2-3; D call uncertain. The V gene's germline CDR1 is SGHVS and CDR2 FNYEAQ. This CDR3 is 12 amino acids long. V lost 6 bases and J 4 bases, leaving 8 bases between the germline ends. DNA for the CDR3: TGTGCCAGCAGTCGTGGGCCAGATACGCAGTATTTT. The encoded protein is CASSRGPDTQYF.

This clonotype was picked up a small number of times. The gene calls are TRBV10-1 and TRBJ1-5, with D perhaps matching TRBD1 (6 bases). This CDR3 has 16 amino acids. The germline V gene has CDR1 WNHNN and CDR2 SYGVQD (reference sequence). The V end lost 3 bases, the J end lost 0 bases, and 12 bases lay between the germline ends. The CDR3, as DNA: TGCGCCAGCAGTGACCGCGACAGGAATAGCAATCAGCCCCAGCATTTT. Its translation is CASSDRDRNSNQPQHF.

This clonotype was seen at least ten times. The chain links TRBV11-2 to TRBJ2-1; D gene unclear. The germline V gene has CDR1 SGHAT and CDR2 FQNNGV. The ends were cut back, 5 bases at V and 8 bases at J, with 7 bases in the middle. The CDR3 is 11 amino acids. The CDR3 sequence is CASSVWDEQFF. The CDR3 DNA reads TGTGCCAGCAGCGTTTGGGATGAGCAGTTCTTC.

J is TRBJ2-7 and V is TRBV7-9, with 8 positions matching TRBD2. Per the germline V gene, CDR1 is SEHNR and CDR2 is FQNEAQ (reference sequence). This CDR3 is built from 12 residues. V gave up 5 bases and J gave up 7 bases; unmatched junction bases: 4. The CDR3 loop reads CASSRGGEEQYF. In nucleotides, the CDR3 is TGTGCCAGCAGCCGGGGGGGCGAAGAGCAGTACTTC.